This record concerns one TCR beta chain sequence. Antigen: not known. In the PCR, 60 Vbeta and 13 Jbeta primers were used. Here immunoSEQ multiplex PCR was the method, and the copy in TCRdb shows in-frame clones only, minus some. The sample carries about 160,000 clones, approximately 88% recorded once. Germline V gene sequence: CDR1 ENHRY, CDR2 SYGVKD. The CDR3 has 14 residues. V dropped 2 bases and J dropped 5 bases, with 12 bases sitting between them. Donors sampled were nominally healthy, though unrecorded immune exposures were likely. This record comes from a study of cytomegalovirus exposure and HLA in healthy donors. Background on the study: An early release of data contained about 85 million unique TCRs, which came from HLA-typed donors. Study-wide results and limits: A missense variant in DCLRE1C was later tied to TCR beta V- and J-gene trimming. Later analysis showed TCR association rates varying by HLA locus, highest for DRB1 and lowest for HLA-C.

This chain connects TRBV10-3 to TRBJ1-1, with D maybe TRBD1 (6 bases). The sample consisted of PBMCs. This TCR was sampled from a woman between 18 and 29 years old in good health and CMV-seronegative. CDR3 in DNA: TGTGCCATCAGTGAGCAGGGGAGAAGGACTGAAGCTTTCTTT. Translated, it gives CAISEQGRRTEAFF.